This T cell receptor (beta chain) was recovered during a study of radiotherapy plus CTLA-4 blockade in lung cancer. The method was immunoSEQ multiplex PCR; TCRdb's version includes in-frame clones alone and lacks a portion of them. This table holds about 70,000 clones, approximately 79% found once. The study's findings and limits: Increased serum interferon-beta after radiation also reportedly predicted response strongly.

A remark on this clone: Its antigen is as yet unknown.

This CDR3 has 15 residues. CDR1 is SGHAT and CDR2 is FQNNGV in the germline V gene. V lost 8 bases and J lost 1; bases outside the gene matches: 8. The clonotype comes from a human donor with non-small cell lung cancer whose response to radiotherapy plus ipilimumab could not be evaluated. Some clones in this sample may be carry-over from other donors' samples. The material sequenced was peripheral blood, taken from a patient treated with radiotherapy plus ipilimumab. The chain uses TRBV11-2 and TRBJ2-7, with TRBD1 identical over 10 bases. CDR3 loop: CASEPGQGNSYEQYF. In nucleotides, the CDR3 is TGTGCCAGCGAACCGGGACAGGGGAATTCCTACGAGCAGTACTTC.